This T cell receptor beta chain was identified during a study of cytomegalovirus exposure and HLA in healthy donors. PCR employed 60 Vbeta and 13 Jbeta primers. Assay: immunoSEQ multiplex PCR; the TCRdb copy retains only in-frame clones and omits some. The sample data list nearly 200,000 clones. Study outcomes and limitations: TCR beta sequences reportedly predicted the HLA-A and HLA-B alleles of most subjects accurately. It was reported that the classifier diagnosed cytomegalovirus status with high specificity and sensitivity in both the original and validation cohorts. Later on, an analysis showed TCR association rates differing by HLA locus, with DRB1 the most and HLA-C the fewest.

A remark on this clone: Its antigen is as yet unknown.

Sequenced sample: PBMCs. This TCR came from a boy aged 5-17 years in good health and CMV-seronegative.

CDR3 protein: CASSLGTADTQYF. DNA for the CDR3: TGTGCCAGCTCACTCGGGACTGCAGATACGCAGTATTTT. V gene TRBV18 combines with J gene TRBJ2-3, with D perhaps matching TRBD2 (6 bases). This CDR3 comprises 13 residues. Germline values: CDR1 KGHSH, CDR2 LQKENI. With 4 bases removed from V and 4 bases from J, the gap between germline ends came to 9 bases. Looking up the rest from reference TRBV18 and TRBJ2-3 gives the full variable domain: NAGVMQNPRHLVRRRGQEARLRCSPMKGHSHVYWYRQLPEEGLKFMVYLQKENIIDESGMPKERFSAEFPKEGPSILRIQQVVRGDSAAYFCASSLGTADTQYFGPGTRLTVL.